Following are 15 T cell receptor beta chains from one sample sequenced in a study of Graves' ophthalmopathy and Graves' hyperthyroidism (dated by TCRdb to the late 2010s). Sequencing instrument: Illumina HiSeq 2000. TCR beta CDR3 regions were amplified from RNA transcripts for repertoire sequencing. HTBI primers and the Qiagen OneStep RT-PCR kit were used in a first-round RT-PCR, which was followed by a second-round multiplex PCR, size selection and purification. TCRdb trimmed public reads at Q25 via fastp, called clones via MiXCR and kept in-frame beta chains. Identical CDR3 proteins give one entry, which carries the most common genes and DNA. The sample table shows about 480,000 distinct CDR3 sequences, and around 14% are seen once. The top ten clones comprise approximately 9.8% of the sample. The specimen sequenced was blood. The receptors come from a woman in her twenties or thirties with Graves' ophthalmopathy. Donor details come from another sample of the same person, matched by shared clones.

This clonotype was found many times. This chain joins TRBV28 and TRBJ2-7; 14 positions agree with TRBD2. CDR1 and CDR2 (germline): MDHEN, SYDVKM. This CDR3 is 16 amino acids long. With V trimmed by 7 bases and J by 3 bases, 8 bases remained unmatched. DNA of the CDR3: TGTGCCAGCATCGGGACTAGCGGGAGAAGTGGCTACGAGCAGTACTTC. Translation: CASIGTSGRSGYEQYF.

This clonotype came up a few times. The V and J genes are TRBV2 and TRBJ2-2; the D call may be TRBD1 or TRBD2 (5 bases each). The CDR3 loop spans 16 amino acids. The germline V gene has CDR1 SNHLY and CDR2 FYNNEI. V gave up 6 bases and J gave up 0 bases, with 14 bases separating them. CDR3 nucleotide sequence: TGTGCCAGCAGCGAGGGACGGAGACCGAACACCGGGGAGCTGTTTTTT. Encoded protein: CASSEGRRPNTGELFF.

This clonotype was counted at least ten times. The chain is built from TRBV2 and TRBJ1-3; perhaps TRBD1 as D (5 bases). CDR3 length equals 13 residues. V lost 4 bases, J lost 6 bases, and 10 bases lay in between. In germline, CDR1 is SNHLY, CDR2 FYNNEI. CDR3 sequence reads: CASSGQGKNTIYF. The CDR3 region has the DNA TGTGCCAGCAGTGGGCAGGGAAAAAACACCATATATTTT.

This clonotype was observed a few times. The chain carries TRBV2 and TRBJ2-4; D possibly corresponds to TRBD1 (5 bases). The CDR3 has 15 residues. Between the trimmed V and J ends, which lost 3 bases and 3 bases, there was a span of 12 bases. The germline V gene has CDR1 SNHLY and CDR2 FYNNEI. Written as DNA, the CDR3 is TGTGCCAGCAGTGATAAAGGGGCCGGCAAAAACATTCAGTACTTC. Its translation is CASSDKGAGKNIQYF.

This clonotype showed up many times. The chain is built from TRBV5-1 and TRBJ1-1; maybe TRBD1 (6 bases). The CDR3 has 14 residues. CDR1 and CDR2 (germline): SGHRS, YFSETQ. Trimming took 2 bases from V and 2 from J, leaving 10 bases between them. The CDR3 loop reads CASSLGQQNTEAFF. The CDR3 DNA is TGCGCCAGCAGCTTAGGACAGCAAAACACTGAAGCTTTCTTT.

This clonotype was detected ten times or more. This rearrangement joins TRBV28 to TRBJ1-2; tentative D call: TRBD1 (5 bases). Deletions cut 3 bases from V and 7 bases from J, with 15 bases between. The V gene's germline CDR1 is MDHEN and CDR2 SYDVKM. There are 14 residues in the CDR3. The chain's CDR3 is CASSLGRARGGYTF. CDR3 nucleotide sequence: TGTGCCAGCAGTTTGGGGCGGGCTCGGGGTGGCTACACCTTC.

This rearrangement joins TRBV28 to TRBJ2-7, with 7 bases identical to TRBD1. Germline V gene data show CDR1 as MDHEN and CDR2 as SYDVKM. Trimming took 4 bases from V and 1 from J; bases not matched to a gene: 10. This CDR3 region has 16 residues. The CDR3 spells CASSSGTEIGSYEQYF. As DNA, the CDR3 is TGTGCCAGCAGTTCGGGGACAGAAATAGGATCCTACGAGCAGTACTTC.

This clonotype came up many times. The chain links TRBV9 to TRBJ2-7, with a tentative D call TRBD2 (5 bases). CDR3 size: 14 residues. V gave up 5 bases and J gave up 0 bases, with 12 bases separating them. Germline loops: CDR1 SGDLS, CDR2 YYNGEE. CDR3 sequence (DNA): TGTGCCAGCAGTGTGGGTGGGAGCTCCTACGAGCAGTACTTC. Translated: CASSVGGSSYEQYF.

The V gene is TRBV6-1, the J gene TRBJ2-2; D perhaps matches TRBD2 (6 bases). The CDR3 covers 15 residues. Deletions cut 0 bases from V and 3 bases from J, with 8 bases between. The germline V gene encodes CDR1 MNHNS and CDR2 SASEGT. The CDR3 reads CASSEAGGDTGELFF. CDR3 nucleotides: TGTGCCAGCAGTGAAGCGGGAGGTGACACCGGGGAGCTGTTTTTT.

This clonotype was found a few times. The genes are TRBV7-3 and TRBJ2-5; possibly TRBD2 for D (6 bases). The CDR3 runs 15 residues. Trimming shortened V by 5 bases and J by 5 bases, and 18 bases separated the two germline ends. The germline V gene encodes CDR1 SGHTA and CDR2 FQGTGA. The CDR3 region has the DNA TGTGCCAGCAGCCCGGTTGGGGCGGAGGGGGAGACCCAGTACTTC. Its translation is CASSPVGAEGETQYF. Full variable domain (remainder filled in from reference TRBV7-3 and TRBJ2-5): GAGVSQTPSNKVTEKGKYVELRCDPISGHTALYWYRQSLGQGPEFLIYFQGTGAADDSGLPNDRFFAVRPEGSVSTLKIQRTERGDSAVYLCASSPVGAEGETQYFGPGTRLLVL.

This clonotype was seen at least ten times. The chain links TRBV6-4 to TRBJ2-6, with no clear D. V lost 0 bases to trimming and J lost 0 bases, with 6 bases between them. The CDR3 length is 16 residues. Germline V CDR1 and CDR2: MRHNA, SNTAGT. CDR3 protein: CASSDSRYSGANVLTF. For the CDR3, the DNA is TGTGCCAGCAGTGACTCTAGATACTCTGGGGCCAACGTCCTGACTTTC.

This clonotype appeared many times. In DNA form, the CDR3 reads TGTGCCAGCAGTGACCCGAGGACTAGCGGGAGAGTGTACGAGCAGTACTTC. Translating it yields CASSDPRTSGRVYEQYF. This sequence joins TRBV25-1 and TRBJ2-7; TRBD2 agrees at 13 bases. V was clipped by 3 bases and J by 4 bases; unmatched bases: 9. Looked up from germline, CDR1 is MGHDK and CDR2 is SYGVNS. The CDR3 spans 17 residues.

This clonotype occurred many times. The gene calls are TRBV20-1 and TRBJ2-7; the match to TRBD1 covers 9 bases. The CDR3 totals 14 residues. CDR1 DFQATT and CDR2 SNEGSKA come from the germline V gene (reference sequence). The trim removed 5 bases at V and 1 base at J, leaving 6 bases unmatched. The CDR3 DNA reads as TGCAGTGCTGGTGGACAGGGGACATCCTACGAGCAGTACTTC. Protein product: CSAGGQGTSYEQYF.

This clonotype has a count of ten or more. The chain uses TRBV18 and TRBJ2-7; 7 nucleotides agree with TRBD2. Trimming removed 5 bases from V and 2 bases from J; junction bases left unmatched: 9. Per the germline V gene, CDR1 is KGHSH and CDR2 is LQKENI. CDR3 length: 15 amino acids. CDR3 in amino acids: CASSSTRGDPYEQYF. CDR3 sequence (DNA): TGTGCCAGCTCATCGACCCGGGGGGACCCCTACGAGCAGTACTTC. The entire variable domain, with the rest obtained from reference TRBV18 and TRBJ2-7, is as follows: NAGVMQNPRHLVRRRGQEARLRCSPMKGHSHVYWYRQLPEEGLKFMVYLQKENIIDESGMPKERFSAEFPKEGPSILRIQQVVRGDSAAYFCASSSTRGDPYEQYFGPGTRLTVT.

The V call is TRBV4-1, the J call TRBJ1-1; 7 bases map to TRBD1. The J segment lost 5 bases and the V segment lost 0 bases, leaving 3 bases of the junction unmatched. The length of the CDR3 is 14 residues. Germline CDR1 MGHRA, CDR2 YSYEKL. The CDR3 bases are TGCGCCAGCAGCCAAGACAGGGGGGAGACTGAAGCTTTCTTT. It codes for CASSQDRGETEAFF.